A selection of T cell receptor beta chains follows, all from one sample in a study of T cell responses to AZD1222 COVID-19 vaccine. Sequencing used immunoSEQ multiplex PCR; TCRdb keeps in-frame clones, though not all of them. The sample includes 96,000 or so clones, under 90% seen only once; the top ten take approximately 30%. Sequencing used peripheral blood, obtained on day 0 of AZD1222 vaccination. These receptors were taken from an adult in good health. The CDR3 runs from the conserved cysteine through the conserved F or W. Fields, in order: D gene, clone size, V gene, J gene, CDR3 DNA, CDR3 protein. D genes are given only for firm matches. Rows may omit the clone size; those that give it use once, few, many or a size class.

NA	NA	TRBV13	TRBJ2-1	TGTGCCAGCAGCTTAGTCGGGAGCTCCTACAATGAGCAGTTCTTC	CASSLVGSSYNEQFF
NA	NA	TRBV24-1	TRBJ2-3	TGTGCCACCAGTCTTGGGACGCACACAGATACGCAGTATTTT	CATSLGTHTDTQYF
NA	NA	TRBV10-3	TRBJ2-2	TGTGCCATCACCGCTGGGACTCAAGGCACCGGGGAGCTGTTTTTT	CAITAGTQGTGELFF
NA	NA	TRBV9	TRBJ2-7	TGTGCCAGCAGCCTCCCGGGGCGGGACTACGAGCAGTACTTC	CASSLPGRDYEQYF
TRBD2	NA	TRBV4-1	TRBJ2-7	TGCGCCAGCAGCTTGCGGGAGGGATCCTACGAGCAGTACTTC	CASSLREGSYEQYF
NA	NA	TRBV6-1	TRBJ2-5	TGTGCCAGCAGTGAAGCGAGGGGACAGACCCAGTACTTC	CASSEARGQTQYF
NA	NA	TRBV10-3	TRBJ1-4	TGTGCCATCAGTCCCAGGGAGAAAGGGGAAAAACTGTTTTTT	CAISPREKGEKLFF
TRBD2	NA	TRBV6-2/TRBV6-3	TRBJ2-5	TGTGCCAGCAGTCGACTAGCGGGGGATGGTTGGGAGACCCAGTACTTC	CASSRLAGDGWETQYF
TRBD1	NA	TRBV28	TRBJ2-7	TGTGCCAGCATCGCTCCGGGACAGACCCTCGAGCAGTACTTC	CASIAPGQTLEQYF
NA	NA	TRBV19	TRBJ2-7	TGTGCCAGTAGTTCCGGACTGGGTCTGGGCGAGCAGTACTTC	CASSSGLGLGEQYF
NA	NA	TRBV30	TRBJ2-5	TGTGCCTGGAGTGTCGGAGAGACCCAGTACTTC	CAWSVGETQYF
NA	NA	TRBV5-1	TRBJ1-1	TGCGCCAGCAGCTTGTCAGCCAACACTGAAGCTTTCTTT	CASSLSANTEAFF
TRBD1	NA	TRBV28	TRBJ2-5	TGTGCCAGCAGCTCATTCGGGACAGGGGACTCTACCCAGTACTTC	CASSSFGTGDSTQYF
NA	NA	TRBV10-3	TRBJ2-7	TGTGCCATCAGTGAGTCCGCCAGGGAGCAGTACTTC	CAISESAREQYF
NA	NA	TRBV7-9	TRBJ2-2	TGTGCCAGCAGCCCACCCACCGGATACACCGGGGAGCTGTTTTTT	CASSPPTGYTGELFF
NA	once	TRBV28	TRBJ2-7	TGTGCCAGCAGGGGGGAAGGGCGAGGAACCTACGAGCAGTACTTC	CASRGEGRGTYEQYF
NA	once	TRBV7-3	TRBJ2-1	TGTGCCAGCAGCTCCCACCGACTCAGAGAGATCAATGAGCAGTTCTTC	CASSSHRLREINEQFF
NA	NA	TRBV7-2	TRBJ1-2	TGTGCCAGCAGCTTAGGGAGCACCGCTAATCGTGGCTACACCTTC	CASSLGSTANRGYTF
TRBD2	NA	TRBV5-1	TRBJ2-1	TGCGCCAGCAGCCCCTCACCCCCGGGTCTAGCGGGAGCGAATGAGCAGTTCTTC	CASSPSPPGLAGANEQFF
TRBD1	NA	TRBV7-9	TRBJ1-1	TGTGCCAGCAGCCCGCCCGGGACAGGGGACACTGAAGCTTTCTTT	CASSPPGTGDTEAFF
NA	NA	TRBV11-2	TRBJ2-2	TGTGCCAGCAGCTTTTGGGCCTTGTCGCGGAGGAACACCGGGGAGCTGTTTTTT	CASSFWALSRRNTGELFF
TRBD2	NA	TRBV19	TRBJ2-1	TGTGCCAGTAGTAACATAAGGACTAGCGGCAACAATGAGCAGTTCTTC	CASSNIRTSGNNEQFF
TRBD1	NA	TRBV19	TRBJ2-7	TGTGCCAGTGGCGAGATCGGGACAGGAGTCTACGAGCAGTACTTC	CASGEIGTGVYEQYF
TRBD2	once	TRBV7-9	TRBJ2-3	TGTGCCAGCAGCTTGACTAGCGGGGGCACAGATACGCAGTATTTT	CASSLTSGGTDTQYF
NA	NA	TRBV6-5	TRBJ2-2	TGTGCCAGCAGGAGGGAGGGGGTTGGCGGGGAGCTGTTTTTT	CASRREGVGGELFF
NA	NA	TRBV28	TRBJ2-5	TGTGCCAGCAGTTTAATGATGCAAGAGACCCAGTACTTC	CASSLMMQETQYF
TRBD1	NA	TRBV12-5	TRBJ2-2	TGTGCTAGTGGTTTGACCCGGGACAGGACTCCCTTCGCGAACACCGGGGAGCTGTTTTTT	CASGLTRDRTPFANTGELFF
TRBD2	NA	TRBV9	TRBJ2-7	TGTGCCAGCAGCCCGGGGGGGGCAAACTACGAGCAGTACTTC	CASSPGGANYEQYF
NA	NA	TRBV9	TRBJ2-1	TGTGCCAGCAGCGTCTTTGAAACTTACAATGAGCAGTTCTTC	CASSVFETYNEQFF
TRBD2	NA	TRBV6-6	TRBJ2-2	TGTGCCAGCAGTTACCGGCGGGAGGGCCAGGCCGGGGAGCTGTTTTTT	CASSYRREGQAGELFF
NA	NA	TRBV30	TRBJ1-1	TGTGCCTGGAGTAACGGAGGGATGGGCACTGAAGCTTTCTTT	CAWSNGGMGTEAFF
NA	NA	TRBV4-3	TRBJ1-1	TGCGCCAGCAGCCAAGAAATACAGACGAACACTGAAGCTTTCTTT	CASSQEIQTNTEAFF
NA	NA	TRBV5-4	TRBJ2-2	TGTGCCAGCAGCTTGTCCACCCTGGGGACCGGGGAGCTGTTTTTT	CASSLSTLGTGELFF
NA	NA	TRBV4-2	TRBJ2-1	TGTGCCAGCAGCCAAGACGGTTTTGGTAGTCCGGTCTTC	CASSQDGFGSPVF
NA	NA	TRBV28	TRBJ1-1	TGTGCCAGCAGTTTATATGACGAGAACACTGAAGCTTTCTTT	CASSLYDENTEAFF
TRBD1	once	TRBV3-1/TRBV3-2	TRBJ1-2	TGTGCCAGCAGCCAAGAGACAGGGCTCTATGGCTACACCTTC	CASSQETGLYGYTF
TRBD1	NA	TRBV7-9	TRBJ2-7	TGTGCCAGCAGAAAGGGGACAGACTCTAGCGAGCAGTACTTC	CASRKGTDSSEQYF
TRBD2	once	TRBV14	TRBJ2-1	TGTGCCAGCAGCCCGACTAGCGGGAGACAGGACAATGAGCAGTTCTTC	CASSPTSGRQDNEQFF
TRBD1	NA	TRBV19	TRBJ1-1	TGTGCCAGTAGGGGACAGGGGGCGAGTCGTTTCACTGAAGCTTTCTTT	CASRGQGASRFTEAFF
NA	NA	TRBV28	TRBJ1-5	TGTGCCAGCACCCTGGGGATAGGCAATCAGCCCCAGCATTTT	CASTLGIGNQPQHF
NA	NA	TRBV2	TRBJ1-5	TGTGCCGGCAGTGGGGGAAGGGATCAGCCCCAGCATTTT	CAGSGGRDQPQHF
TRBD2	NA	TRBV18	TRBJ2-3	TGTGCCAGCTCACCTCGGCGGGAGGGTCAAGATACGCAGTATTTT	CASSPRREGQDTQYF
NA	NA	TRBV7-9	TRBJ2-1	TGTGCCAGCAGCCCCAGCGGAAACACCAATGAGCAGTTCTTC	CASSPSGNTNEQFF
TRBD1	NA	TRBV9	TRBJ1-5	TGTGCCAGCAGCGTAGGAGGACAGGGGAATCAGCCCCAGCATTTT	CASSVGGQGNQPQHF
NA	NA	TRBV15	TRBJ1-4	TGTGCCACCAGCAGGTTAAATGAAAAACTGTTTTTT	CATSRLNEKLFF
NA	NA	TRBV27	TRBJ1-2	TGTGCCAGCAGTTTAACTCCACCTTCCTATGGCTACACCTTC	CASSLTPPSYGYTF
NA	NA	TRBV2	TRBJ2-7	TGTGCCAGTGGGGCAGAAGGAGACGAGCAGTACTTC	CASGAEGDEQYF
NA	NA	TRBV27	TRBJ2-3	TGTGCCAGCAGTCCACGGACAGATAGTCGCACAGATACGCAGTATTTT	CASSPRTDSRTDTQYF
NA	NA	TRBV6-1	TRBJ2-2	TGTGCCAGCAGTGAGGTCGGCACGAACACCGGGGAGCTGTTTTTT	CASSEVGTNTGELFF
NA	NA	TRBV9	TRBJ2-1	TGTGCCAGCAGCCAGGGCGATGGCAATGAGCAGTTCTTC	CASSQGDGNEQFF
TRBD2	NA	TRBV19	TRBJ2-7	TGTGCCAGTAGCCCAACTTCCGGGACTAGCGGGAGTAAGCAGTACTTC	CASSPTSGTSGSKQYF
TRBD1	NA	TRBV7-8	TRBJ1-6	TGTGCCATCGGACAGGGGTCGAATAATTCACCCCTCCACTTT	CAIGQGSNNSPLHF
TRBD1	NA	TRBV3-1/TRBV3-2	TRBJ1-1	TGTGCCAGCAGCCAAGATCATTTGGGACAGATGAACACTGAAGCTTTCTTT	CASSQDHLGQMNTEAFF
TRBD1	NA	TRBV5-1	TRBJ2-1	TGCGCCAGCAGCTGGGGGACAGGGAGGGATGAGCAGTTCTTC	CASSWGTGRDEQFF
TRBD1	NA	TRBV12-3/TRBV12-4	TRBJ2-7	TGTGCCAGCAGACGGACAGGGGGCTACGAGCAGTACTTC	CASRRTGGYEQYF
NA	NA	TRBV7-9	TRBJ1-2	TGTGCCAGCAGCTCTAGTGGCAGACTCTATGGCTACACCTTC	CASSSSGRLYGYTF
NA	NA	TRBV5-6	TRBJ2-7	TGTGCCAGCAGCTTGTGGGGCACAGGGCCCTACGAGCAGTACTTC	CASSLWGTGPYEQYF
TRBD2	NA	TRBV6-1	TRBJ2-3	TGTGCCAGCAGTGAATCACTAGCGGCAGATACGCAGTATTTT	CASSESLAADTQYF
NA	NA	TRBV5-8	TRBJ1-4	TGTGCCAGCAGCGTTCGGGGGAGTACTAATGAAAAACTGTTTTTT	CASSVRGSTNEKLFF